Sequencing of this T cell receptor beta chain was carried out in a study of blood T cell repertoires in COVID-19. For the study at large: COVID-19 samples collected from the United States, Italy and Spain covered acute and convalescent phases. T cells, B-cell-depleted T cells, or PBMCs supplied cDNA or gDNA.

V dropped 2 bases and J dropped 5; count of bases not matched to a gene: 3. This CDR3 comprises 15 residues. Looked up from germline, CDR1 is MDHEN and CDR2 is SYDVKM. Original methodology: From reference gene primer amplification, estimates of nucleated cell counts were derived. This table comes from immunoSEQ multiplex PCR, and its TCRdb copy is limited to in-frame clones, with some not included. Clonal size and the V and J genes are those of that table, whereas D and trimming came from the DNA. This table has approximately 190,000 clones, roughly 90% appearing once. The rearrangement links TRBV28 to TRBJ1-6; 7 bases are a match to TRBD1. Sequencing was performed on peripheral blood. This receptor was identified in a woman aged 40 to 50 who had recovered from COVID-19. CDR3 sequence (DNA): TGTGCCAGCAGTTTAGGGGACAGAGATAATTCACCCCTCCACTTT. Its protein is CASSLGDRDNSPLHF.